A selection of T cell receptor beta chains follows, all from one sample in a study of OX40 agonist ivuxolimab in advanced cancers. Some clones are missing from TCRdb's copy, which holds only in-frame ones; the method was immunoSEQ multiplex PCR. This table has over 50,000 clones, nearly 95% appearing once. The input for sequencing was CD4+ or CD8+ T cells sorted from blood, taken in a trial of the OX40 agonist ivuxolimab. The receptors derive from an adult with an advanced solid tumor such as melanoma, head and neck, liver or kidney cancer. CDR3s include the opening cysteine and the closing phenylalanine or tryptophan. The order of the fields is V gene, clone size, J gene, CDR3 protein. Size is stated for part of the rows, as once, few or many counts, or as a class when the clone is expanded.

>TRBV9|NA|TRBJ1-1
CASSVDRTTEAFF
>TRBV19|NA|TRBJ1-5
CASSAWNLAVADQPQHF
>TRBV11-2|NA|TRBJ1-1
CASSSAFPNTEAFF
>TRBV11-2|NA|TRBJ2-2
CASRHGLAGNTGELFF
>TRBV5-6|NA|TRBJ2-3
CASSRRGEDTQYF
>TRBV5-4|NA|TRBJ2-3
CASSFSPGLEVDTQYF
>TRBV15|NA|TRBJ2-3
CATSSSTGRWPDTQYF
>TRBV4-3|NA|TRBJ2-1
CASSQAHEQFF
>TRBV10-3|NA|TRBJ2-1
CAISGGTSGSFNEQFF
>TRBV13|NA|TRBJ2-7
CASSQEELGADEQYF
>TRBV28|NA|TRBJ2-1
CASSFLTGDNEQFF
>TRBV4-1|NA|TRBJ2-1
CASSQENRPGTVEQFF
>TRBV13|NA|TRBJ2-7
CASSRPGEFYEQYF
>TRBV19|once|TRBJ2-1
CASSRLAGGNEQFF
>TRBV6-5|NA|TRBJ2-7
CASSYLQGYYEQYF
>TRBV4-1|NA|TRBJ1-1
CASSKTTGHLRDTEAFF
>TRBV19|NA|TRBJ2-7
CASSRGTYEQYF
>TRBV19|NA|TRBJ1-5
CASLKGQGQPQHF
>TRBV4-1|NA|TRBJ2-1
CASSQTGSSYNEQFF
>TRBV10-3|NA|TRBJ2-7
CAISGDRNLYEQYF
>TRBV21-1|NA|TRBJ2-1
CASSKEEAFNEQFF
>TRBV5-5|NA|TRBJ2-1
CASSSPGLAGVEEYNEQFF
>TRBV5-1|few|TRBJ2-1
CASSGDGRSYNEQFF
>TRBV6-1|NA|TRBJ2-7
CASSNSYEQYF
>TRBV27|NA|TRBJ1-6
CASRLGGGLSPLHF
>TRBV5-5|NA|TRBJ1-6
CASSLGLLGNSPLHF
>TRBV6-5|NA|TRBJ2-1
CASRGTGLALGEQFF
>TRBV19|once|TRBJ1-4
CASRTISGTGHEKLFF
>TRBV4-1|NA|TRBJ2-3
CASSQQGLKSTDTQYF
>TRBV30|once|TRBJ2-5
CAWGQGQETQYF
>TRBV6-1|NA|TRBJ2-7
CASTGGTAYEQYF
>TRBV4-1|NA|TRBJ1-2
CASSLGDLSNYGYTF
>TRBV7-2|NA|TRBJ1-1
CASSLDLMGGSEAFF
>TRBV7-3|NA|TRBJ2-7
CASSLTWGSSEQYF
>TRBV14|NA|TRBJ2-7
CASSQDARQAEEQYF
>TRBV29-1|NA|TRBJ1-2
CSVEANYGYTF
>TRBV27|NA|TRBJ2-7
CASSVDGQGPPSYEQYF
>TRBV5-1|once|TRBJ1-5
CASSLSGMDQPQHF
>TRBV5-1|NA|TRBJ2-1
CASSLRADNEQFF
>TRBV5-8|NA|TRBJ1-5
CASSRLPGQGAGQPQHF
>TRBV6-5|NA|TRBJ2-7
CATRGRISYEQYF
>TRBV7-9|NA|NA
CASSFGLDEQYF
>TRBV6-6|NA|TRBJ1-1
CASSPGTASHTEAFF
>TRBV5-1|NA|TRBJ2-3
CASSLVGGMRTDTQYF
>TRBV7-9|NA|TRBJ2-5
CASSLILAGGLQETQYF
>TRBV4-1|NA|TRBJ1-1
CASSQEDRGRTEAFF
>TRBV4-1|once|TRBJ2-1
CASSQEKGGSYNEQFF
>TRBV28|NA|TRBJ1-2
CASLGLQNSMEGYTF
>TRBV7-9|NA|TRBJ1-2
CASSPTYQGAIGGYTF
>TRBV27|NA|TRBJ1-2
CASGPGQVYGYTF
>TRBV11-2|NA|TRBJ2-2
CASGGHTGELFF
>TRBV5-4|NA|TRBJ2-1
CASSRGAGPSSYNEQFF
>TRBV10-1|NA|TRBJ2-7
CASSGFSGGSYEQYF
>TRBV11-2|NA|TRBJ2-7
CASSLEPGASYEQYF
>TRBV5-5|NA|TRBJ2-7
CASRGRYEQYF